The rows below give T cell receptor beta chains drawn from one sample of a study of blood T cells in healthy people across ages. TCRdb itself ran the 5' RACE reads through MiXCR, one entry per CDR3 protein. The sample carries 730,000 or so distinct CDR3 sequences, about 43% recorded once. The specimen sequenced was blood. The source of these receptors is a man older than 75 in good health. The CDR3 runs from the conserved cysteine through the conserved F or W. Fields, in order: clone size, D gene, J gene, V gene, CDR3 protein, CDR3 DNA. A D gene is named only where the DNA matches it firmly. The size entry is marked missing in some rows and otherwise reads once, few, many or a size class.

>-|-|TRBJ2-2|TRBV20-1
CSARERPPGGLFF
TGCAGTGCTAGAGAAAGACCTCCCGGGGGGCTGTTTTTT
>few|-|TRBJ2-3|TRBV6-5
CASSSYTTGTPDTQYF
TGTGCCAGCAGTTCCTACACTACGGGGACCCCAGATACGCAGTATTTT
>few|-|TRBJ2-7|TRBV6-2/TRBV6-3
CASIQAGTNYEQYF
TGTGCCAGCATCCAGGCCGGGACAAACTACGAGCAGTACTTC
>many|TRBD2|TRBJ2-4|TRBV7-2
CASSRTSGGVTIQQYF
TGTGCCAGCAGCAGGACTAGCGGGGGGGTAACGATCCAGCAGTACTTC
>-|TRBD2|TRBJ2-1|TRBV20-1
CSARGNSGRALDNEQFF
TGCAGTGCTAGAGGTAATAGCGGGAGGGCCTTGGACAATGAGCAGTTCTTC
>-|TRBD1|TRBJ1-5|TRBV20-1
CSARMGQGQPQHF
TGCAGTGCTAGAATGGGACAGGGTCAGCCCCAGCATTTT
>-|-|TRBJ1-5|TRBV6-6
CASSYSSTRQPQHF
TGTGCCAGCAGTTACTCATCGACCAGGCAGCCCCAGCATTTT
>-|-|TRBJ1-5|TRBV25-1
CASSGSGEQPQHF
TGTGCCAGCAGTGGAAGTGGGGAACAGCCCCAGCATTTT
>-|TRBD2|TRBJ2-3|TRBV10-3
CAISGTSEGVGTDTQYF
TGCGCCATCAGTGGGACTAGCGAGGGTGTCGGCACAGATACGCAGTATTTT
>-|-|TRBJ2-5|TRBV7-3
CASSPSRQKETQYF
TGTGCCAGCAGCCCCTCCAGACAGAAAGAGACCCAGTACTTC
>-|-|TRBJ2-7|TRBV7-2
CASSIPVTYEQYF
TGTGCCAGCAGTATTCCTGTAACCTACGAGCAGTACTTC
>-|-|TRBJ2-1|TRBV3-1
CASTSRETGTSNKEQFF
TGTGCCAGCACCTCGAGAGAAACCGGGACAAGCAACAAGGAGCAGTTCTTC
>few|TRBD1|TRBJ2-7|TRBV7-2
CASSLAGDRGHREQYF
TGTGCCAGCAGCTTAGCGGGGGACAGGGGGCATCGTGAGCAGTACTTC
>few|TRBD1|TRBJ2-7|TRBV6-2/TRBV6-3
CASSPSDRGIYYEQYF
TGTGCCAGCAGCCCCTCCGACAGGGGGATTTACTACGAGCAGTACTTC
>few|-|TRBJ2-4|TRBV6-2/TRBV6-3
CASTQRGGPKNIQYF
TGTGCCAGCACCCAACGGGGAGGCCCCAAAAACATTCAGTACTTC
>few|-|TRBJ1-6|TRBV6-1
CASSRQLDNSPLHF
TGTGCCAGCAGTAGACAGCTAGACAATTCACCCCTCCACTTT
>-|-|TRBJ1-2|TRBV6-2/TRBV6-3
CASLSGQPNGYGYTF
TGTGCCAGCCTTAGTGGACAGCCCAACGGCTATGGCTACACCTTC
>-|-|TRBJ2-2|TRBV7-2
CASSLAQNTGELFF
TGTGCCAGCAGCTTAGCGCAGAACACCGGGGAGCTGTTTTTT
>-|TRBD2|TRBJ2-5|TRBV9
CASSVLSGGARETQYF
TGTGCCAGCAGCGTCCTTAGCGGGGGGGCTCGAGAGACCCAGTACTTC
>few|-|TRBJ2-1|TRBV6-6
CASSYSARNSGNEQFF
TGTGCCAGCAGTTACTCGGCCAGGAATAGTGGAAATGAGCAGTTCTTC
>few|-|TRBJ2-1|TRBV6-1
CASSEQWGADNEQFF
TGTGCCAGCAGTGAACAATGGGGTGCCGACAATGAGCAGTTCTTC
>-|TRBD1|TRBJ2-5|TRBV12-3/TRBV12-4
CASRGRDRFGETQYF
TGTGCCAGCAGGGGAAGGGACAGGTTCGGGGAGACCCAGTACTTC
>-|TRBD1|TRBJ1-5|TRBV6-2/TRBV6-3
CASSRTGPGVGPQHF
TGTGCCAGCAGCCGGACAGGTCCGGGCGTCGGGCCCCAGCATTTT
>-|TRBD2|TRBJ2-7|TRBV6-4
CASSGLVFKVICEQYF
TGTGCCAGCAGCGGACTAGTCTTTAAAGTGATTTGCGAGCAGTACTTC
>once|TRBD2|TRBJ2-5|TRBV6-2/TRBV6-3
CASSYPWTSGRPIETQYF
TGTGCCAGCAGTTATCCCTGGACTAGCGGGAGACCCATAGAGACCCAGTACTTC
>few|TRBD1|TRBJ2-3|TRBV4-3
CASSQERTGEPDTQYF
TGCGCCAGCAGCCAAGAAAGGACAGGGGAGCCAGATACGCAGTATTTT
>few|-|TRBJ1-5|TRBV4-1
CASSPELDSLVGNQPQHF
TGCGCCAGCAGCCCAGAATTGGACTCCCTAGTCGGCAATCAGCCCCAGCATTTT
>once|TRBD2|TRBJ2-1|TRBV28
CASSQLAGSPYNEQFF
TGTGCCAGCAGTCAACTAGCGGGTAGCCCCTACAATGAGCAGTTCTTC
>-|TRBD1|TRBJ1-1|TRBV2
CASSRQGDTEAFF
TGTGCCAGCAGTAGACAGGGGGACACTGAAGCTTTCTTT
>-|-|TRBJ1-6|TRBV4-1
CASSPADSYNSPLHF
TGCGCCAGCAGCCCCGCGGACAGTTATAATTCACCCCTCCACTTT
>many|-|TRBJ2-7|TRBV7-2
CASSPQYEQYF
TGTGCCAGCAGCCCACAATACGAGCAGTACTTC
>many|TRBD2|TRBJ2-3|TRBV20-1
CSANGGTSGMDTQYF
TGCAGTGCTAACGGCGGGACTAGCGGGATGGATACGCAGTATTTT
>-|TRBD1|TRBJ1-4|TRBV4-3
CASSRTGGDEKLFF
TGCGCCAGCAGCCGGACAGGGGGCGATGAAAAACTGTTTTTT